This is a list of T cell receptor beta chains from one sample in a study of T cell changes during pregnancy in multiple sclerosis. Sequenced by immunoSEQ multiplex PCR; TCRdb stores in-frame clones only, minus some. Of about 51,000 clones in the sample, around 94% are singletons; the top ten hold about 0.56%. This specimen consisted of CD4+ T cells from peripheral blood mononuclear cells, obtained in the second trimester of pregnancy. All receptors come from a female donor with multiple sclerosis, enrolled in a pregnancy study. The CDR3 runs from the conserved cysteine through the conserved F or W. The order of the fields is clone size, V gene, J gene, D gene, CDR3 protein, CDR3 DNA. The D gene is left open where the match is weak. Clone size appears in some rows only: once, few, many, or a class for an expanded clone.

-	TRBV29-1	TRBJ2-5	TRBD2	CSVQGLVVETQYF	TGCAGCGTTCAGGGACTAGTAGTGGAGACCCAGTACTTC
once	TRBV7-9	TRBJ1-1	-	CASSLQGRVTEAFF	TGTGCCAGCAGCTTACAGGGGCGGGTCACTGAAGCTTTCTTT
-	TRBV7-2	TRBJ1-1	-	CASSSSRNTEAFF	TGTGCCAGCAGCTCTAGTCGGAACACTGAAGCTTTCTTT
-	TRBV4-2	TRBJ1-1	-	CASSQGFGGTNTEAFF	TGTGCCAGCAGCCAAGGTTTTGGAGGTACGAACACTGAAGCTTTCTTT
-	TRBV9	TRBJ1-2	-	CASSPRTGNYGYTF	TGTGCCAGCAGCCCCCGGACGGGAAACTATGGCTACACCTTC
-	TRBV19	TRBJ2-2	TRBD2	CASSIRASGGAQAGELFF	TGTGCCAGTAGTATAAGGGCTAGCGGGGGGGCCCAAGCCGGGGAGCTGTTTTTT
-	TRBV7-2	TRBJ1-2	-	CASSYRWGPEDGYTF	TGTGCCAGCAGCTATCGGTGGGGGCCAGAGGATGGCTACACCTTC
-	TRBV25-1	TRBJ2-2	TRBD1	CASSELKGAVTGELFF	TGTGCCAGCAGTGAATTAAAGGGGGCGGTCACCGGGGAGCTGTTTTTT
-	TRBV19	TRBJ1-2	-	CASSTSSGLGYTF	TGTGCCAGTAGTACAAGTTCAGGGCTTGGCTACACCTTC
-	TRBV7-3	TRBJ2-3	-	CASSSGQSTDTQYF	TGTGCCAGCAGCTCAGGGCAGAGCACAGATACGCAGTATTTT
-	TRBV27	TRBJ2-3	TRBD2	CASRGLAGFRQYF	TGTGCCAGCAGGGGACTAGCGGGGTTTAGGCAGTATTTT
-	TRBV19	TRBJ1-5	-	CASSMRWRESNQPQHF	TGTGCCAGTAGTATGCGGTGGAGGGAGAGCAATCAGCCCCAGCATTTT
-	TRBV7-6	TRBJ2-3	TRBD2	CASSAGLGNTQYF	TGTGCCAGCAGCGCAGGACTAGGGAATACGCAGTATTTT
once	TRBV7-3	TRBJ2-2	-	CASGGKGNGELFF	TGTGCCAGCGGGGGGAAGGGGAACGGGGAGCTGTTTTTT
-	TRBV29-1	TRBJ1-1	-	CSASLPGWNTEAFF	TGCAGCGCCTCCCTTCCAGGTTGGAACACTGAAGCTTTCTTT
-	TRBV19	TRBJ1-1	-	CASTPPDRTWNTEAFF	TGTGCCAGTACCCCTCCCGACAGGACCTGGAACACTGAAGCTTTCTTT
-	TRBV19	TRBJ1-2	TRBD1	CASSIQQGGYTF	TGTGCCAGTAGTATCCAACAGGGGGGCTACACCTTC
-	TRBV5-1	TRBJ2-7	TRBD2	CASSLGGLAGGLYEQYF	TGCGCCAGCAGCTTGGGGGGACTAGCAGGGGGTCTTTACGAGCAGTACTTC
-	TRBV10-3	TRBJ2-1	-	CAISKAIFSGNEQFF	TGTGCCATCAGTAAAGCAATCTTCAGCGGGAATGAGCAGTTCTTC
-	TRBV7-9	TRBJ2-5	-	CASSFSGASETQYF	TGTGCCAGCAGCTTCTCAGGGGCATCGGAGACCCAGTACTTC
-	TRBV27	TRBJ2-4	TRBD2	CASSFSTSGGAAAKNIQYF	TGTGCCAGCAGTTTCTCCACTAGCGGGGGGGCCGCTGCCAAAAACATTCAGTACTTC
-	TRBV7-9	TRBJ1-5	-	CASSLGAGNQPQHF	TGTGCCAGCAGCTTAGGGGCAGGCAATCAGCCCCAGCATTTT
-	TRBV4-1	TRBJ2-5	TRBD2	CASSQDSAGGLVETQYF	TGCGCCAGCAGCCAAGATAGTGCGGGGGGCCTGGTGGAGACCCAGTACTTC
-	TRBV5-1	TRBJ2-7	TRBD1	CASSLGGQGNPTYEQYF	TGCGCCAGCAGCTTGGGGGGACAGGGAAACCCAACCTACGAGCAGTACTTC
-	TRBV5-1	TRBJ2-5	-	CASSLVPQAQETQYF	TGCGCCAGCAGCTTGGTCCCCCAGGCCCAAGAGACCCAGTACTTC
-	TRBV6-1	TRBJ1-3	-	CASTRNRDSGNTIYF	TGTGCCAGCACCAGAAACAGGGACTCTGGAAACACCATATATTTT
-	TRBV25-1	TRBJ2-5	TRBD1	CASSDPGQGEETQYF	TGTGCCAGCAGTGACCCGGGACAGGGGGAAGAGACCCAGTACTTC
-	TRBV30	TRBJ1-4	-	CAWSREVKLFF	TGTGCCTGGAGTAGGGAGGTAAAACTGTTTTTT
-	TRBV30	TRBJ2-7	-	CAWGTRDEQYF	TGTGCCTGGGGGACTCGGGACGAGCAGTACTTC
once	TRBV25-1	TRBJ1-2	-	CASSDGVLAYGYTF	TGTGCCAGCAGTGACGGGGTCCTGGCCTATGGCTACACCTTC
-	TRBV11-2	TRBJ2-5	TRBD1	CASSRSSGQGEGETQYF	TGTGCCAGCAGCCGTTCGTCCGGACAGGGGGAAGGAGAGACCCAGTACTTC
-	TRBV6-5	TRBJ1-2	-	CASRPPGGPGYGYTF	TGTGCCAGCAGGCCTCCAGGAGGACCGGGTTATGGCTACACCTTC
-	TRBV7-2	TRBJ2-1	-	CASSLGGQGYNEQFF	TGTGCCAGCAGCTTAGGGGGGCAGGGGTACAATGAGCAGTTCTTC
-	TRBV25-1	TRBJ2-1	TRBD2	CASKLAGSSYNEQFF	TGTGCCAGCAAACTAGCGGGGAGCTCCTACAATGAGCAGTTCTTC
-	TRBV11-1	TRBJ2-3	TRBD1	CASSWDRVGGELTDTQYF	TGTGCCAGCAGCTGGGACAGGGTGGGGGGTGAATTGACAGATACGCAGTATTTT
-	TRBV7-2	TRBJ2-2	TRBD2	CASSPGGLAGGSGELFF	TGTGCCAGCAGCCCCGGGGGACTAGCGGGGGGGAGCGGGGAGCTGTTTTTT
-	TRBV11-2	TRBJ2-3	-	CASSFPGALTDTQYF	TGTGCCAGCAGCTTTCCTGGGGCCCTCACAGATACGCAGTATTTT
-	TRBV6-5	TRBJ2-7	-	CASSYGLGSYEQYF	TGTGCCAGCAGTTACGGGCTTGGTTCCTACGAGCAGTACTTC
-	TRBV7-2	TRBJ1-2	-	CASSSTMDSWGYTF	TGTGCCAGCAGCTCGACGATGGACAGTTGGGGCTACACCTTC
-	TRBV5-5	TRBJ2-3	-	CASSLVVSGGTDTQYF	TGTGCCAGCAGCTTGGTCGTTTCGGGGGGCACAGATACGCAGTATTTT
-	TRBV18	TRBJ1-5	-	CASSPGGDQPQHF	TGTGCCAGCTCACCCGGGGGGGATCAGCCCCAGCATTTT
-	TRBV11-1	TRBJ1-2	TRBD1	CASSSQRQGSLNYGYTF	TGTGCCAGCAGCTCCCAGCGACAGGGAAGCCTTAACTATGGCTACACCTTC
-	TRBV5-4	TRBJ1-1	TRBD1	CASSLGQGVQNTEAFF	TGTGCCAGCAGCTTGGGGCAGGGGGTGCAGAACACTGAAGCTTTCTTT
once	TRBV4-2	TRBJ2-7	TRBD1	CASSQDQGQGDYEQYF	TGTGCCAGCAGCCAAGATCAGGGACAGGGGGACTACGAGCAGTACTTC
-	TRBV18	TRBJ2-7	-	CASSPGGTPYEQYF	TGTGCCAGCTCACCGGGCGGGACCCCCTACGAGCAGTACTTC
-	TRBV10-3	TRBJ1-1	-	CAISTGPEAFF	TGTGCCATCAGCACAGGGCCTGAAGCTTTCTTT
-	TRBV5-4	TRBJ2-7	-	CASSLGGRGLYEQYF	TGTGCCAGCAGCTTGGGGGGCAGGGGCCTTTACGAGCAGTACTTC
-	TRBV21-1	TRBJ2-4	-	CASSTRQLAKNIQYF	TGTGCCAGCAGCACCAGACAACTAGCCAAAAACATTCAGTACTTC
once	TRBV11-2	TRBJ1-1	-	CASSLQGPNTEAFF	TGTGCCAGCAGCTTACAGGGCCCGAACACTGAAGCTTTCTTT
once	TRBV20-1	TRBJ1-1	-	CSARQAEAFF	TGCAGTGCCCGACAGGCTGAAGCTTTCTTT
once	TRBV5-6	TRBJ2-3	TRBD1	CASSLRGPGTDTQYF	TGTGCCAGCAGCTTGAGGGGGCCGGGGACAGATACGCAGTATTTT
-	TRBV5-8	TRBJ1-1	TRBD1	CASSLVVEQGGAFF	TGTGCCAGCAGCTTGGTGGTGGAACAGGGGGGAGCTTTCTTT
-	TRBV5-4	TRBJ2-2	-	CASSYSQGPLQIGELFF	TGTGCCAGCAGCTATAGCCAGGGCCCCCTTCAGATCGGGGAGCTGTTTTTT